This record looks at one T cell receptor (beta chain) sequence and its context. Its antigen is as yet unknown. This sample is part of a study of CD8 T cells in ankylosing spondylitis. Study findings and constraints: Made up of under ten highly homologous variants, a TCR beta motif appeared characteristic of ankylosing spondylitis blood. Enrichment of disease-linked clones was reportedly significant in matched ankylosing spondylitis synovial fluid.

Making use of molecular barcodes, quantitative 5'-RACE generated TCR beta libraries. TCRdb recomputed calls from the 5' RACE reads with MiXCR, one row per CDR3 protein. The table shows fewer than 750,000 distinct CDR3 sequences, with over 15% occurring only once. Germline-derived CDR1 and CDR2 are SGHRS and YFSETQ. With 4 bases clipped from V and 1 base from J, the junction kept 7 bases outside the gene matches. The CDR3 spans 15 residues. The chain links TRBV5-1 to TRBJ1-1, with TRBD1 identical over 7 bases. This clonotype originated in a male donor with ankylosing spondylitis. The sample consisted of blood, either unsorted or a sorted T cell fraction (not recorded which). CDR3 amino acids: CASSPGKGANTEAFF. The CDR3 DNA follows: TGCGCCAGCAGCCCGGGAAAGGGGGCGAACACTGAAGCTTTCTTT.